This T cell receptor beta chain was profiled in a study of siplizumab effects on memory and regulatory T cells (dated by TCRdb to the late 2010s). Context from the whole study: The study examined how the anti-CD2 antibody siplizumab affects alloreactive T-cell subsets in allogeneic mixed lymphocyte reactions built from human PBMCs.

The library was generated by the immunoSEQ multiplex PCR assay. Each sample had 85,000 to 100,000 TCR templates assayed by the deep sequencing platform. Genomic DNA extracted from sorted T cells was used for TCRbeta CDR3 sequencing. Per the authors' processing: The R programming language was used for clonal analysis of the TCRbeta CDR3 data. Unstimulated samples were compared with post-reaction CFSE-low samples to define alloreactive CD4+ and CD8+ clones. Regulatory or non-regulatory origin of alloreactive CD4+ clones was assigned by matching sequences to the sorted unstimulated Treg and non-Treg repertoires. What TCRdb holds here is the immuneACCESS table cut down to in-frame rearrangements. Part of the clones is not present; checked against another copy, under half of the missing clones reflect an unresolved V gene, and the others are unexplained. V and J calls and clone size follow that table, whereas D and trimming were derived from the DNA. The sample table contains more than 90,000 clones; only one count was recorded for about 93% of them. The biggest ten clones account for approximately 1.2% of the sample.

A note on this clone: Its antigen remains undetermined. No base quality values were provided; no much bigger clone lies one nucleotide off.

What the authors observed across the whole study: The cumulative frequency of alloreactive sequences that could be traced back to unstimulated CD4+ memory T cells was significantly reduced by siplizumab. Whether proliferating Tregs from siplizumab cultures were suppressive was not functionally confirmed. Among mappable alloreactive CD4+ clones, an average Treg-derived fraction of over 60% was observed with siplizumab, compared with about 25% in control reactions. Sequences below about 10^-5 frequency were poorly captured, so only a minor fraction of alloreactive clones could be mapped to unstimulated subsets. Roughly 75-95% of proliferating CD4+ or CD8+ clones could not be assigned a naive or memory phenotype. Unstimulated naive T cells appeared to be more diverse than memory T cells, and naive cells seemed to make a substantial contribution to the alloresponse.

TCRbeta CDR3 sequencing was performed on sorted unstimulated T cells and on proliferating T cells recovered from mixed lymphocyte reactions. Fresh whole blood from ten HLA-typed healthy donors served as the source for isolating PBMCs. Unstimulated CD4+ non-regulatory T cells were FACS-sorted to map the origin of alloreactive clones. V and J are truncated by 5 bases and 2 bases respectively, leaving an intervening sequence of 4 bases. Including cysteine and phenylalanine, the CDR3 has 12 amino acids. The DNA shown is the 36-base CDR3, in frame from base 1. CDR1 and CDR2 (SGHNT, YYREEE) derive from the germline V gene (reference sequence).

The TCR comes from a human donor in good health. The sequenced sample was non-Treg CD4+ T cells sorted from blood. The meaning of the sample's cell subset or site label: FACS-sorted unstimulated CD4+ non-regulatory T cells. The chain links TRBV5-4 with TRBJ2-2, with no D gene named confidently. The sequence in DNA is TGTGCCAGCAGTCCAAACACCGGGGAGCTGTTTTTT. Translated, it gives CASSPNTGELFF.